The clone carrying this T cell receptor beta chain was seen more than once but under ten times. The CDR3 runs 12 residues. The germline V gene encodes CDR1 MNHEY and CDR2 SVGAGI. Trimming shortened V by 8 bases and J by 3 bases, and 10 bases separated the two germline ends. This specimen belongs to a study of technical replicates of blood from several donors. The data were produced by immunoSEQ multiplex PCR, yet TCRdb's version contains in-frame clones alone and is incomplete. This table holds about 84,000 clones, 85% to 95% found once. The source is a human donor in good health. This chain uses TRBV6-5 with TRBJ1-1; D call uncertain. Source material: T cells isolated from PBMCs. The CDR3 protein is CASGWGDTEAFF. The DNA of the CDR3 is TGTGCCAGCGGCTGGGGAGACACTGAAGCTTTCTTT.